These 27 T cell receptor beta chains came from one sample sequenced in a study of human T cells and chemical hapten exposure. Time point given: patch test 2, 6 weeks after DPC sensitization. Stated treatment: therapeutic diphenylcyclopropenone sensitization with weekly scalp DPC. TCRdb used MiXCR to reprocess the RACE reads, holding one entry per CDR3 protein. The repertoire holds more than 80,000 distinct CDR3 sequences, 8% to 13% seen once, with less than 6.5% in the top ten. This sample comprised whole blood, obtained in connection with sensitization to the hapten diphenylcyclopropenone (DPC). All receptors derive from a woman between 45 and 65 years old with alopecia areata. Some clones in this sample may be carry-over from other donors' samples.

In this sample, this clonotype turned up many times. CDR3 in amino acids: CASSRGLETQYF. The CDR3 nucleotides are TGTGCCAGCAGCCGGGGTTTGGAGACCCAGTACTTC. The rearrangement joins TRBV7-9 to TRBJ2-5; D possibly corresponds to TRBD2 (5 bases). CDR1 and CDR2 from the germline V gene are SEHNR and FQNEAQ (reference sequence). The CDR3 runs 12 residues. V dropped 5 bases and J dropped 5 bases, with 9 bases sitting between them.

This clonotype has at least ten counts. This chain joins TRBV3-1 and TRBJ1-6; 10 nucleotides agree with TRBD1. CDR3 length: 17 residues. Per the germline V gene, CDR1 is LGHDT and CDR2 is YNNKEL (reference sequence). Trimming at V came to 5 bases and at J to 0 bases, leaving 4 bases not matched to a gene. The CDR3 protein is CASSGRTGGSYNSPLHF. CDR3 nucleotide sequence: TGTGCCAGCAGCGGCAGGACAGGGGGCTCCTATAATTCACCCCTCCACTTT.

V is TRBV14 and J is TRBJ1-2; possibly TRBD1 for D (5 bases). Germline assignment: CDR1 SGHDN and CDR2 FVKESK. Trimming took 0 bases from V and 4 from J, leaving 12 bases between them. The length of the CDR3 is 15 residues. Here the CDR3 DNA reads TGTGCCAGCAGCCAAGACAGGGCCTCACCCTATGGCTACACCTTC. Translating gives CASSQDRASPYGYTF.

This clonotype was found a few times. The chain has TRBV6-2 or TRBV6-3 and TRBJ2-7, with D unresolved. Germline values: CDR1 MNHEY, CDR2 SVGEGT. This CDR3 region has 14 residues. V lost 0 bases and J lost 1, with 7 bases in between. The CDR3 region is CASSYSGQSYEQYF. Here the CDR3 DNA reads TGTGCCAGCAGTTACTCGGGCCAATCCTACGAGCAGTACTTC.

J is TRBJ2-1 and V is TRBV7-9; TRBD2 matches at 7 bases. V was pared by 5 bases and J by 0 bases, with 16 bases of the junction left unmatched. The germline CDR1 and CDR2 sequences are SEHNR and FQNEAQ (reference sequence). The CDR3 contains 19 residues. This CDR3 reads CASSPRLAGGKSSYNEQFF. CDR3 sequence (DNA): TGTGCCAGCAGCCCTAGACTAGCTGGGGGAAAAAGCTCCTACAATGAGCAGTTCTTC.

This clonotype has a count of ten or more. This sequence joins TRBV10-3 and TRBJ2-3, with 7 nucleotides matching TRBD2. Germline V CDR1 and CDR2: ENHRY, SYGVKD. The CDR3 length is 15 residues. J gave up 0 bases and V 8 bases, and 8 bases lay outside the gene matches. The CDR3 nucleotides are TGTGCCATCGGAAAGCTAGCGGATAGCACAGATACGCAGTATTTT. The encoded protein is CAIGKLADSTDTQYF.

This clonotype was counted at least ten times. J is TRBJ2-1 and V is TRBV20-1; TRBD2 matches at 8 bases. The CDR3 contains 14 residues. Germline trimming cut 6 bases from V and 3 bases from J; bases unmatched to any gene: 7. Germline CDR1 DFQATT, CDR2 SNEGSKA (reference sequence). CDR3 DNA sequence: TGCAGTGCCTACGTAGCGGGAATCTACAATGAGCAGTTCTTC. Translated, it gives CSAYVAGIYNEQFF.

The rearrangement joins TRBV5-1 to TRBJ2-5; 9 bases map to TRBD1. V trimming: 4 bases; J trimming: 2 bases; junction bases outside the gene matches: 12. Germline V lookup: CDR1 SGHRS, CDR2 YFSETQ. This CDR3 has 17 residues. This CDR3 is CASSASQGAAIQETQYF. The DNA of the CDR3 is TGCGCCAGCAGCGCTTCACAGGGGGCGGCTATTCAAGAGACCCAGTACTTC.

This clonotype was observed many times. CDR3 in DNA: TGTGCCAGCGCTTACCTACAGGACGGGGAGCTGTTTTTT. Encoded protein: CASAYLQDGELFF. The chain recombines TRBV12-3 or TRBV12-4 with TRBJ2-2, with D tentatively TRBD1 (5 bases). This CDR3 has 13 amino acids. V dropped 8 bases and J dropped 7 bases, with 14 bases sitting between them.

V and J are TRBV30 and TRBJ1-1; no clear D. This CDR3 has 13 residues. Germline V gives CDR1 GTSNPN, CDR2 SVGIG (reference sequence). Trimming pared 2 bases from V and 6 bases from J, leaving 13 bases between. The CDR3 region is CAWSNRVLPEAFF. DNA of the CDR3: TGTGCCTGGAGTAACCGGGTCCTGCCTGAAGCTTTCTTT.

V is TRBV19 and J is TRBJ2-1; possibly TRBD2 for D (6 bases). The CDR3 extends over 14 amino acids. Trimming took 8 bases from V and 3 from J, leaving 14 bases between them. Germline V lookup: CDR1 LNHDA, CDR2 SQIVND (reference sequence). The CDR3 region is CASGVGLLYNEQFF. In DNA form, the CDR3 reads TGTGCCAGTGGAGTGGGACTCCTCTACAATGAGCAGTTCTTC.

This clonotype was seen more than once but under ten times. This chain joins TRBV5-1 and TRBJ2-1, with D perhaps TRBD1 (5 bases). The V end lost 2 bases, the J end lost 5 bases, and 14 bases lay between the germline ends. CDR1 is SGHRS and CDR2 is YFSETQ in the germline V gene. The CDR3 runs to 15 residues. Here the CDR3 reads CASSFHRAGNNEQFF. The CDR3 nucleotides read TGCGCCAGCAGCTTCCATAGGGCAGGGAACAATGAGCAGTTCTTC.

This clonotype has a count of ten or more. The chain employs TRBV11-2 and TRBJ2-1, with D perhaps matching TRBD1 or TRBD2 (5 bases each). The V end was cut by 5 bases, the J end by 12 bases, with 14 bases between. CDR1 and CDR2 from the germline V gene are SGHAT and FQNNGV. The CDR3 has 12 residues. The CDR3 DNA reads TGTGCCAGCAGCCTAGGGGTCGCGGGGCAGTTCTTC. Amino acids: CASSLGVAGQFF.

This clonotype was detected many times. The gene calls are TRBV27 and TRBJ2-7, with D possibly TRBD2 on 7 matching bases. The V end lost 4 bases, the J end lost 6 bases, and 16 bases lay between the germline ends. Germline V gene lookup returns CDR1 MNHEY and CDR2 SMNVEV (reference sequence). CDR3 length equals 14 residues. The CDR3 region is CASSYRRGAGEQYF. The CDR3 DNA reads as TGTGCCAGCAGTTATCGTCGGGGGGCGGGCGAGCAGTACTTC.

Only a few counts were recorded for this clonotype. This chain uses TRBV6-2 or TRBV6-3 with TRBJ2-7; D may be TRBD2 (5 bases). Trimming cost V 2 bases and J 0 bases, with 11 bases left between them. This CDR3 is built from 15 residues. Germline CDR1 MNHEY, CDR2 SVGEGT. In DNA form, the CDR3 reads TGTGCCAGCAGTTACACCCTAGCCACCTCCTACGAGCAGTACTTC. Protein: CASSYTLATSYEQYF.

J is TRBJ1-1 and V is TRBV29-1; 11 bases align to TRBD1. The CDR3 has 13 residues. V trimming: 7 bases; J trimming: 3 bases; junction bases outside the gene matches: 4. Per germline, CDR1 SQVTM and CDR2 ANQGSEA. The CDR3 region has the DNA TGCAGCGCCAAGGGACAGGGGGACACTGAAGCTTTCTTT. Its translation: CSAKGQGDTEAFF.

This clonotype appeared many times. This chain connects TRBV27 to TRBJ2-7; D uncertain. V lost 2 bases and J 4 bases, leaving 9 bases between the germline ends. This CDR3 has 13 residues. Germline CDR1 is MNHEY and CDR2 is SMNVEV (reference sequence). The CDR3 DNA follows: TGTGCCAGCAGTTTAACGATCGGGTACGAGCAGTACTTC. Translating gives CASSLTIGYEQYF.

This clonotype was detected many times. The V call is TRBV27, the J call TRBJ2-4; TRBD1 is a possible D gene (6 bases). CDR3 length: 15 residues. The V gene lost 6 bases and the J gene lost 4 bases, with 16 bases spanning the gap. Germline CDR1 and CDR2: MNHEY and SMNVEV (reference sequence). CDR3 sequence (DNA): TGTGCCAGCAGATTAGCCCAGGGGCTTAAAAACATTCAGTACTTC. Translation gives CASRLAQGLKNIQYF.

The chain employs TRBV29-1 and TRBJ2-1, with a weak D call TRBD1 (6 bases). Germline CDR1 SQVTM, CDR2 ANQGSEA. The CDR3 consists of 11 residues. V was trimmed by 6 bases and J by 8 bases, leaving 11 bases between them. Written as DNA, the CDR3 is TGCAGCGTCGCAAACAGGGATGAGCAGTTCTTC. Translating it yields CSVANRDEQFF.

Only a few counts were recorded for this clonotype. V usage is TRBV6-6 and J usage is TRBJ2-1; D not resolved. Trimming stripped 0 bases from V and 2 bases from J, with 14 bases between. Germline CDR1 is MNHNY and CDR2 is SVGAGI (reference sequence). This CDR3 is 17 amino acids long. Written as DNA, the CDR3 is TGTGCCAGCAGTTACTCGGGTTCTCGCGAACCCTACAATGAGCAGTTCTTC. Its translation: CASSYSGSREPYNEQFF.

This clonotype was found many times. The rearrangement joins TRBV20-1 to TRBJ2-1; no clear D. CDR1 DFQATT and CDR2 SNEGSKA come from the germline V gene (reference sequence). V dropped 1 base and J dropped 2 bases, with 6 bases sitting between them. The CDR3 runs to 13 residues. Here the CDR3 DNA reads TGCAGTGCTAGAGGGGGTACCTACAATGAGCAGTTCTTC. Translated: CSARGGTYNEQFF.

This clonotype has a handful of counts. The CDR3 is CASRLAGTGELFF. CDR3 bases: TGTGCCAGCAGACTAGCGGGCACCGGGGAGCTGTTTTTT. V usage is TRBV6-4 and J usage is TRBJ2-2; 9 bases line up with TRBD2. The length of the CDR3 is 13 residues. Germline CDR1 and CDR2: MRHNA and SNTAGT. Losses at the gene ends were 6 bases for V and 4 bases for J; bases not matched to a gene: 0.

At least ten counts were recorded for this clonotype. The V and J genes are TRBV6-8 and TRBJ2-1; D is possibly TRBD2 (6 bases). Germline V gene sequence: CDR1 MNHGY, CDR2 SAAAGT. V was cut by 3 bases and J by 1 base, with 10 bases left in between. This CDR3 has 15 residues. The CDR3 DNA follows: TGTGCCAGCAGTTATAGCGGAGTGTCCTACAATGAGCAGTTCTTC. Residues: CASSYSGVSYNEQFF.

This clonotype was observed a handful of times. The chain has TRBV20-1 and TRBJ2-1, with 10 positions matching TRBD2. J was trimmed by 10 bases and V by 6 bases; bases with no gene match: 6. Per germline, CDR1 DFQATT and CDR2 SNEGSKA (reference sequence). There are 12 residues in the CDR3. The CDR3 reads CSALPGLAEQFF. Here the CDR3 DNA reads TGCAGTGCGTTGCCGGGACTAGCGGAGCAGTTCTTC.

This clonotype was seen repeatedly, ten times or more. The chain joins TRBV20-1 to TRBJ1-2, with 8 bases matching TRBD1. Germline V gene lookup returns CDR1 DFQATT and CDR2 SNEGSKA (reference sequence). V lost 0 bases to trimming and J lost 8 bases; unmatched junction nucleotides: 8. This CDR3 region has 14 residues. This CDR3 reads CSARDPKGTGGYTF. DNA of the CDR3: TGCAGTGCTAGAGATCCGAAGGGGACAGGCGGCTACACCTTC.

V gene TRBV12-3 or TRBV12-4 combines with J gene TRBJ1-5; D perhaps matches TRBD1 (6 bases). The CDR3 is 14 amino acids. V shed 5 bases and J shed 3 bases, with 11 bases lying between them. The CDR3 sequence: CASSLQGINQPQHF. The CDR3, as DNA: TGTGCCAGCAGTCTCCAGGGGATCAATCAGCCCCAGCATTTT.

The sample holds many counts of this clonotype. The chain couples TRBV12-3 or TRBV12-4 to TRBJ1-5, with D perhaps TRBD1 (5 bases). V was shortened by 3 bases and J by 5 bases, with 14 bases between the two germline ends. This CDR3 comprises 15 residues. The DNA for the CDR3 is TGTGCCAGCAGTTTTTCAGGGAGGAACTATCAGCCCCAGCATTTT. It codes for CASSFSGRNYQPQHF.